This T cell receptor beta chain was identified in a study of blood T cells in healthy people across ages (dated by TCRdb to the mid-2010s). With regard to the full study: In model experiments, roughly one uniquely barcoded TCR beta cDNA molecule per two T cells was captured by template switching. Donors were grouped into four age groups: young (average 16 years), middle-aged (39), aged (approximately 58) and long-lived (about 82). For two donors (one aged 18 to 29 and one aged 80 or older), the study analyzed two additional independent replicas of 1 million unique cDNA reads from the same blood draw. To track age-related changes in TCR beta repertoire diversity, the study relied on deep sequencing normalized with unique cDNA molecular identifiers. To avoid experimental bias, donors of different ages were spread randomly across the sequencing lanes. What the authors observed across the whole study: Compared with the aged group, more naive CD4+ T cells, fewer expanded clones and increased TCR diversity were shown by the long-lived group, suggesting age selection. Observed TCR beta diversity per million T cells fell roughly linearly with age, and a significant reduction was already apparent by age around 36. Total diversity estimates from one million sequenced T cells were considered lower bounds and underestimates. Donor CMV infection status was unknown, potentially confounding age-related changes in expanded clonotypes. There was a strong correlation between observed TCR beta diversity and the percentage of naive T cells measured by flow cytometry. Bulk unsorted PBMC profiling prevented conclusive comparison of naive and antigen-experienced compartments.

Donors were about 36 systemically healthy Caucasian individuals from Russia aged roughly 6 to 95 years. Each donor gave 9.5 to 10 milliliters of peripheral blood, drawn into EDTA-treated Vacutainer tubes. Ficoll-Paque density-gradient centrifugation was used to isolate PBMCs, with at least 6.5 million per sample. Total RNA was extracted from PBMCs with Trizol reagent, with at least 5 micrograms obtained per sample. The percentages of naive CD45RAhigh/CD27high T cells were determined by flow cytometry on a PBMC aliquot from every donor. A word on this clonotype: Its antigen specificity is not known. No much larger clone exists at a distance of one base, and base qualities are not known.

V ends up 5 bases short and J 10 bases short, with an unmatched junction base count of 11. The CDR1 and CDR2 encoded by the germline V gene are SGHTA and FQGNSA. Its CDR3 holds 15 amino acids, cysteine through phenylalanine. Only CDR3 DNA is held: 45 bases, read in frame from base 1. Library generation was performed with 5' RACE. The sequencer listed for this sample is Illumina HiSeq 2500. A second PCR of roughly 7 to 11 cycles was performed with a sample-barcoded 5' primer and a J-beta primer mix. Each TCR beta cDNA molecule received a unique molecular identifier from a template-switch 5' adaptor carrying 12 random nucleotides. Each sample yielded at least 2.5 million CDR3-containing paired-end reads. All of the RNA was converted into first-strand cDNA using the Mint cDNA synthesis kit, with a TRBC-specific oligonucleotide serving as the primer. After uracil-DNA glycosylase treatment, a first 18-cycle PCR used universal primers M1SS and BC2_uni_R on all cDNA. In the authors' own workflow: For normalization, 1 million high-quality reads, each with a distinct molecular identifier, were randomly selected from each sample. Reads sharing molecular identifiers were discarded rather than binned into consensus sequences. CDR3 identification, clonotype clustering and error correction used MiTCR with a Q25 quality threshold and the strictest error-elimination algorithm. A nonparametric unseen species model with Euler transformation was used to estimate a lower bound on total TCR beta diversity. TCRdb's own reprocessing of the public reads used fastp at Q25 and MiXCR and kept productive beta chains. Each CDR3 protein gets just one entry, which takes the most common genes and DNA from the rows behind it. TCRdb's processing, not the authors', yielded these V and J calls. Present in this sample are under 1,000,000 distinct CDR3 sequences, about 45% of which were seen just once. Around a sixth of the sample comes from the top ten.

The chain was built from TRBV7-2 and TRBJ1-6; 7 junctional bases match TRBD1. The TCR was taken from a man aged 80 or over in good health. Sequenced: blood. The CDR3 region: CASSLTPRQGSPLHF. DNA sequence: TGTGCCAGCAGCCTCACCCCTCGACAGGGATCACCCCTCCACTTT.